Listed below are T cell receptor beta chains from one sample, sequenced in a study of cytotoxic CD8 clonotypes in ibrutinib-treated CLL. The repertoire was sequenced with immunoSEQ multiplex PCR; TCRdb's copy has only in-frame clones and lacks some. The table shows some 290,000 clones, with around four fifths occurring only once. Sequenced here: PBMCs, sampled before ibrutinib treatment. The source of these receptors is a human donor with chronic lymphocytic leukemia. The CDR3 runs from the conserved cysteine through the conserved F or W. The D gene is left open where the match is weak. Clone size appears in some rows only: once, few, many, or a class for an expanded clone.

J | V | D | size | DNA | CDR3
TRBJ1-1 | TRBV18 | TRBD1 | - | TGTGCCAGCTCGCTCGGGACAGAGAACACTGAAGCTTTCTTT | CASSLGTENTEAFF
TRBJ1-1 | TRBV5-6 | TRBD1 | - | TGTGCCAGCAGCTTGGTCGACAGGGGGCACGCTGAAGCTTTCTTT | CASSLVDRGHAEAFF
TRBJ2-3 | TRBV15 | - | - | TGTGCCACCAGCAGGCTCGGAAGTGGTTACACAGATACGCAGTATTTT | CATSRLGSGYTDTQYF
TRBJ2-7 | TRBV6-5 | - | - | TGTGCCAGCATAGTTTGGATCGGGACCACCTACGAGCAGTACTTC | CASIVWIGTTYEQYF
TRBJ2-7 | TRBV19 | TRBD2 | - | TGTGCCAGTGCCCACATTAGCGGGAGAAAGAGGTACGAGCAGTACTTC | CASAHISGRKRYEQYF
TRBJ2-3 | TRBV10-3 | - | - | TGTGCCATCAGCGGAGGGGCACTTTGGTCAGATACGCAGTATTTT | CAISGGALWSDTQYF
TRBJ2-7 | TRBV11-2 | - | - | TGTGCCAGCAGCTACTTAGGGGTTATGGCTCGAGAGCAGTACTTC | CASSYLGVMAREQYF
TRBJ2-7 | TRBV13 | - | - | TGTGCCAGCAGCTCGTCCAGGACACAGCAGTACTTC | CASSSSRTQQYF
TRBJ1-4 | TRBV2 | - | - | TGTGCCAGCAGTGAAGTAGGGACAAGTAATGAAAAACTGTTTTTT | CASSEVGTSNEKLFF
TRBJ1-1 | TRBV29-1 | - | - | TGCAGCGTCGACTTCAGGGGTTTGAACACTGAAGCTTTCTTT | CSVDFRGLNTEAFF
TRBJ1-4 | TRBV9 | - | - | TGTGCCAGCAGCGGAGGACAGCTAAGAGCAACTAATGAAAAACTGTTTTTT | CASSGGQLRATNEKLFF
TRBJ2-2 | TRBV5-4 | - | - | TGTGCCAGCGGAATCCAAGGGTCCGGGGAGCTGTTTTTT | CASGIQGSGELFF
TRBJ2-7 | TRBV27 | TRBD2 | - | TGTGCCAGCAGCCCCGGGACTAGCAGACAATTCTACGAGCAGTACTTC | CASSPGTSRQFYEQYF
TRBJ1-1 | TRBV15 | TRBD1 | - | TGTGCCACCAGCAGAGACTCTGGTCCTTTCCAGGGGGAGAACACTGAAGCTTTCTTT | CATSRDSGPFQGENTEAFF
TRBJ2-7 | TRBV27 | TRBD1 | few | TGTGCCAGCAGTCTCAGGGGGCCCTCCACGGGGCAGTACTTC | CASSLRGPSTGQYF
TRBJ2-2 | TRBV25-1 | TRBD2 | - | TGTGCCAGCAGTGAGGCTAGCGGGAGGGCCGGGGAGCTGTTTTTT | CASSEASGRAGELFF
TRBJ2-3 | TRBV19 | TRBD2 | - | TGTGCCAGTAGTCCTCTAGCGGGAGTGGAGAAAAGCACAGATACGCAGTATTTT | CASSPLAGVEKSTDTQYF
TRBJ2-1 | TRBV5-4 | TRBD2 | once | TGTGCCAGCAGCTTGGCTAGCGGGAGCGGGGGCAATGAGCAGTTCTTC | CASSLASGSGGNEQFF
TRBJ2-1 | TRBV27 | TRBD2 | few | TGTGCCAGCAGTTCTTCCGGACTAGCGGATTACAATGAGCAGTTCTTC | CASSSSGLADYNEQFF
TRBJ1-1 | TRBV4-3 | TRBD1 | - | TGCGCCAGCAGCCAGGCCGTTTTAAACAGGGGGACGAACACTGAAGCTTTCTTT | CASSQAVLNRGTNTEAFF
TRBJ2-1 | TRBV5-1 | - | few | TGCGCCAGCAGCTTGGCTATCACTCCCGTCTACAATGAGCAGTTCTTC | CASSLAITPVYNEQFF
TRBJ1-2 | TRBV27 | TRBD1 | - | TGTGCCAGCAGTTTATTCGCGGGACAGCATGGCTACACCTTC | CASSLFAGQHGYTF
TRBJ2-1 | TRBV4-2 | - | few | TGTGCCAGCAGCCAGCCCCTGGTGGGCAATGAGCAGTTCTTC | CASSQPLVGNEQFF
TRBJ2-5 | TRBV18 | TRBD1 | - | TGTGCCAGCTCACCACGGGCAGGGGGCTATGAGACCCAGTACTTC | CASSPRAGGYETQYF
TRBJ1-2 | TRBV28 | - | - | TGTGCCAGCAGTTTTGACAGTAACTATGGCTACACCTTC | CASSFDSNYGYTF
TRBJ2-7 | TRBV27 | TRBD2 | once | TGTGCCAGCAGTTTATCCGCCGGGACTAGCCGCGAGCAGTACTTC | CASSLSAGTSREQYF
TRBJ1-4 | TRBV20-1 | - | once | TGCAGTGCGCCCAATTATGAAAAACTGTTTTTT | CSAPNYEKLFF
TRBJ1-5 | TRBV27 | - | - | TGTGCCAGCAGTTGGACATATAGCAATCAGCCCCAGCATTTT | CASSWTYSNQPQHF
TRBJ2-3 | TRBV7-2 | - | - | TGTGCCAGCAGCTTAGGGACTACGGGGACAGATACGCAGTATTTT | CASSLGTTGTDTQYF
TRBJ2-3 | TRBV7-8 | TRBD1 | - | TGTGCCAGCAGCACGGGACAGGGGTCTTCTCCAGATACGCAGTATTTT | CASSTGQGSSPDTQYF
TRBJ2-7 | TRBV6-5 | - | - | TGTGCCAGCAGTTACTCGGGGGGCAGTCACTACGAGCAGTACTTC | CASSYSGGSHYEQYF
TRBJ2-3 | TRBV12-2 | - | - | TGTGCAAGTCGCTTAGTAAGTGTGCGGGACGGCGGGACAGATACGCAGTATTTT | CASRLVSVRDGGTDTQYF
TRBJ2-5 | TRBV7-6 | TRBD1 | - | TGTGCCAGCAGCCTAGATTGGCGGACAGGGGGCTGGGAGACCCAGTACTTC | CASSLDWRTGGWETQYF
TRBJ1-2 | TRBV7-2 | - | - | TGTGCCAGCAGCTTACACAGGGAATATGGCTACACCTTC | CASSLHREYGYTF
TRBJ2-7 | TRBV6-5 | TRBD2 | - | TGTGCCAGCAGTTTAGCGGGGAGCTCCTACGAGCAGTACTTC | CASSLAGSSYEQYF
TRBJ2-7 | TRBV6-5 | TRBD2 | - | TGTGCCAGCAGTTACTCCACTAGCGTATACGAGCAGTACTTC | CASSYSTSVYEQYF
TRBJ2-2 | TRBV18 | TRBD2 | - | TGTGCCAGCTCACCACCGCCTAGCGGGAGTTTTAACACCGGGGAGCTGTTTTTT | CASSPPPSGSFNTGELFF
TRBJ1-1 | TRBV2 | TRBD1 | - | TGTGCCAGCAGGGCCGGGACAGGTGGCGCTGAAGCTTTCTTT | CASRAGTGGAEAFF
TRBJ2-7 | TRBV11-2 | TRBD1 | - | TGTGCCAGCAGCCAAGGGACAGGGGGCACCTACGAGCAGTACTTC | CASSQGTGGTYEQYF
TRBJ2-6 | TRBV29-1 | - | - | TGCAGTGCCTGGTCTGGGGCCAACGTCCTGACTTTC | CSAWSGANVLTF
TRBJ2-7 | TRBV7-2 | - | - | TGTGCCAGCAGACCATCAGGAGTCTACGAGCAGTACTTC | CASRPSGVYEQYF
TRBJ2-1 | TRBV30 | TRBD2 | once | TGTGCCTGGAACGTGGCCGGGGGACTACCCTACAATGAGCAGTTCTTC | CAWNVAGGLPYNEQFF
TRBJ1-2 | TRBV6-1 | - | - | TGTGCCAGCAGTGAAGCTTGGACAGCAAACTATGGCTACACCTTC | CASSEAWTANYGYTF
TRBJ1-4 | TRBV9 | - | - | TGTGCCAGCAGCGTAGGGTCGGACAGTAATGAAAAACTGTTTTTT | CASSVGSDSNEKLFF
TRBJ2-1 | TRBV2 | TRBD2 | - | TGTGCCAGCAGACTACTAGCGGCCTACAATGAGCAGTTCTTC | CASRLLAAYNEQFF
TRBJ2-1 | TRBV19 | TRBD2 | - | TGTGCCAGTAGTTTAGGGACTAGCGGGAGTTACAATGAGCAGTTCTTC | CASSLGTSGSYNEQFF